One and the same sample provided the 17 T cell receptor beta chains below, sequenced in a study of glioma-infiltrating T cells after dendritic cell vaccination. Data came from immunoSEQ multiplex PCR; TCRdb stores just in-frame clones and leaves some out. This table holds tens of thousands of clones, over 70% found once. Specimen: blood, collected before dendritic cell vaccination. These receptors were obtained from a human donor with glioblastoma.

The chain has TRBV9 and TRBJ1-2; 8 bases fit TRBD1. V gave up 0 bases and J gave up 4 bases; unmatched junction bases: 5. Germline CDR1 SGDLS, CDR2 YYNGEE. This CDR3 is 15 amino acids long. In DNA form, the CDR3 reads TGTGCCAGCAGCGTAGATCCAGGGGGCGCCTATGGCTACACCTTC. Translated: CASSVDPGGAYGYTF.

CDR3 amino acids: CASSIRSGETQYF. DNA of the CDR3: TGTGCCAGCAGCATAAGAAGCGGGGAGACCCAGTACTTC. The rearrangement uses TRBV7-3 and TRBJ2-5, with D maybe TRBD2 (6 bases). The V end lost 5 bases, the J end lost 5 bases, and 12 bases lay between the germline ends. CDR3 length: 13 amino acids. Germline CDR1 SGHTA, CDR2 FQGTGA. Full variable domain (outside the CDR3, taken from reference TRBV7-3 and TRBJ2-5): GAGVSQTPSNKVTEKGKYVELRCDPISGHTALYWYRQSLGQGPEFLIYFQGTGAADDSGLPNDRFFAVRPEGSVSTLKIQRTERGDSAVYLCASSIRSGETQYFGPGTRLLVL.

This clone was recorded once. Other DNA sequences in the same sample also yield this CDR3. The chain links TRBV27 to TRBJ1-5; 8 nucleotides align to TRBD1. The germline gives CDR1 MNHEY, CDR2 SMNVEV (reference sequence). CDR3 length: 16 amino acids. V lost 5 bases, J lost 2 bases, and 8 bases stayed unmatched. CDR3 sequence reads: CASSATDRGRNQPQHF. In DNA form, the CDR3 reads TGTGCCAGCAGTGCTACTGACAGGGGCCGCAATCAGCCCCAGCATTTT.

The chain employs TRBV12-5 and TRBJ1-1; D is ambiguous. Trimming left V 0 bases short and J 1 base short, with 6 bases between. The CDR3 contains 14 residues. CDR1 is LGHNT and CDR2 is FRNRAP in the germline V gene. The CDR3 here is CASGLVPGNTEAFF. The CDR3 DNA is TGTGCTAGTGGTTTGGTACCGGGGAACACTGAAGCTTTCTTT. The full variable domain, with the rest looked up from reference TRBV12-5 and TRBJ1-1, is DARVTQTPRHKVTEMGQEVTMRCQPILGHNTVFWYRQTMMQGLELLAYFRNRAPLDDSGMPKDRFSAEMPDATLATLKIQPSEPRDSAVYFCASGLVPGNTEAFFGQGTRLTVV.

The V call is TRBV6-5, the J call TRBJ1-2; D is possibly TRBD1 (5 bases). Germline V gene sequence: CDR1 MNHEY, CDR2 SVGAGI. The CDR3 sequence is 14 residues long. Trimming stripped 2 bases from V and 4 bases from J, with 11 bases between. Written as DNA, the CDR3 is TGTGCCAGCAGTTACGGGGCGGGACTCTATGGCTACACCTTC. Its protein is CASSYGAGLYGYTF.

The chain joins TRBV5-1 to TRBJ2-7, with D perhaps matching TRBD1 (6 bases). Germline V gene data show CDR1 as SGHRS and CDR2 as YFSETQ. The CDR3 totals 15 residues. Trimming shortened V by 4 bases and J by 0 bases, and 14 bases separated the two germline ends. This CDR3 is CASSPQPTGSYEQYV. CDR3 nucleotides: TGCGCCAGCAGCCCGCAGCCGACAGGCTCCTACGAGCAGTACGTC.

DNA of the CDR3: TGTGCCAGCAGCCCCCGGGGACAGGCAAACACTGAAGCTTTCTTT. This gives the protein CASSPRGQANTEAFF. The chain couples TRBV28 to TRBJ1-1; 8 nucleotides line up with TRBD1. Trimming removed 6 bases from V and 2 bases from J; junction bases left unmatched: 8. The CDR3 extends over 15 amino acids. The germline V gene encodes CDR1 MDHEN and CDR2 SYDVKM.

The V call is TRBV6-5, the J call TRBJ1-2, with D unresolved. V lost 6 bases and J 5 bases, leaving 13 bases between the germline ends. The CDR3 covers 13 residues. Germline V gene lookup returns CDR1 MNHEY and CDR2 SVGAGI. The chain's CDR3 is CASRERTEYGYTF. CDR3 nucleotide sequence: TGTGCCAGCAGGGAGAGGACTGAATATGGCTACACCTTC.

This chain links TRBV2 with TRBJ2-3, with 8 bases identical to TRBD2. The V and J ends lost 5 bases and 1 base, in that order; junction bases with no gene match: 5. This CDR3 is built from 15 residues. The germline CDR1 and CDR2 sequences are SNHLY and FYNNEI. CDR3 sequence: CASSPGGPRTDTQYF. CDR3 coding DNA: TGTGCCAGCAGTCCGGGGGGGCCCCGCACAGATACGCAGTATTTT.

The CDR3 DNA is TGTGCCAGCAGACTAGGGCGTAGCTCCTACGAGCAGTACTTC. It encodes CASRLGRSSYEQYF. The V gene is TRBV6-5, the J gene TRBJ2-5; a possible D gene is TRBD2 (5 bases). The J call may be wrong; the DNA end is better matched by TRBJ2-7. Germline V gene lookup returns CDR1 MNHEY and CDR2 SVGAGI. The CDR3 has 14 residues.

As concerns this clone: An end of the junction differs from the germline gene, which may be a read error. The V and J genes are TRBV7-2 and TRBJ1-2, with unresolved D. The CDR3 extends over 12 amino acids. CDR1 is SGHTA, CDR2 FQGNSA, per germline. The CDR3 DNA reads TGTGCCAGTAGCCCAGAGAACTATGGCCACACCTTC. Residues: CASSPENYGHTF.

The CDR3 spells CAWSREAASTDTQYF. In DNA, the CDR3 is TGTGCCTGGAGTAGGGAAGCGGCTAGCACAGATACGCAGTATTTT. The chain links TRBV30 to TRBJ2-3, with D possibly matching TRBD2 (5 bases). V was cut by 2 bases and J by 0 bases, with 12 bases left in between. This CDR3 comprises 15 residues. CDR1 is GTSNPN and CDR2 is SVGIG in the germline V gene (reference sequence).

The J gene is TRBJ2-5, the V gene TRBV5-1, with 8 bases aligning to TRBD2. The CDR3 is 14 amino acids. Germline V CDR1 and CDR2: SGHRS, YFSETQ. After removal of 1 base from V and 5 bases from J, the junction contained 4 bases not matched to a gene. The CDR3 bases are TGCGCCAGCAGCTTGATCGGGGGGGCGGAGACCCAGTACTTC. It yields the protein CASSLIGGAETQYF.

This CDR3 reads CASSPPRELDQETQYF. The CDR3 nucleotides are TGTGCCAGCAGCCCCCCCCGGGAATTGGACCAAGAGACCCAGTACTTC. The rearrangement links TRBV7-9 to TRBJ2-5; possibly TRBD2 for D (5 bases). V was clipped by 5 bases and J by 0 bases, with 16 bases between them. The CDR3 is 16 residues long. Germline V CDR1 and CDR2: SEHNR, FQNEAQ (reference sequence).

The rearrangement uses TRBV5-5 and TRBJ1-3, with TRBD1 as a possible D gene (5 bases). V was clipped by 4 bases and J by 3 bases, with 17 bases between them. The CDR3 is made up of 16 amino acids. CDR1 and CDR2 from the germline V gene are SGHKS and YYEKEE (reference sequence). The CDR3 reads CASSRAGKGVGNTIYF. The CDR3, as DNA: TGTGCCAGCAGCCGAGCAGGGAAAGGTGTTGGAAACACCATATATTTT.

In this sample, this clone turned up a few times. This chain links TRBV15 with TRBJ2-1; TRBD2 matches at 8 bases. From germline, CDR1 is LNHNV and CDR2 YYDKDF (reference sequence). V lost 8 bases, J lost 4 bases, and 4 bases stayed unmatched. The CDR3 is made up of 13 amino acids. The CDR3 protein is CATQAGGYNEQFF. The CDR3 nucleotides read TGTGCCACCCAGGCGGGGGGTTACAATGAGCAGTTCTTC.

This chain links TRBV4-2 with TRBJ2-7; 16 nucleotides match TRBD2. The CDR3 runs 16 residues. With V trimmed by 3 bases and J by 7 bases, 6 bases remained unmatched. CDR1 is LGHNA and CDR2 is YNFKEQ in the germline V gene. CDR3 nucleotide sequence: TGTGCCAGCAGCCAGGGACTAGCGGGGGGGCCGGGGGAGCAGTACTTC. As protein: CASSQGLAGGPGEQYF.